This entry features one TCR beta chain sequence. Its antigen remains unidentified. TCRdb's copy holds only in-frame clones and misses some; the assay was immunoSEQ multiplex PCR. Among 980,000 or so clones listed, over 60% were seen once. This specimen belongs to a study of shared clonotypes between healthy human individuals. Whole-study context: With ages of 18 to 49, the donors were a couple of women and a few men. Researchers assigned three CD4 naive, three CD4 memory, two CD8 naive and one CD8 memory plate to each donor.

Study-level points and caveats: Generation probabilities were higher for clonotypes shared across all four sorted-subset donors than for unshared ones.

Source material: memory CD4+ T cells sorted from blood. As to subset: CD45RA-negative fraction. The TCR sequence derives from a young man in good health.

CDR3 nucleotide sequence: TGTGCCAGCAGCTTTAGGGGACAGGGAAGCGGGGAGCTGTTTTTT. Amino acid sequence: CASSFRGQGSGELFF. The chain uses TRBV7-2 and TRBJ2-2; TRBD1 agrees at 9 bases. This CDR3 has 15 residues. CDR1 and CDR2 from the germline V gene are SGHTA and FQGNSA. The J segment lost 7 bases and the V segment lost 3 bases, leaving 6 bases of the junction unmatched.